This T cell receptor (beta chain) was sequenced for a study of control samples from healthy donors and cancer patients. The germline CDR1 and CDR2 sequences are LGHNT and FRNRAP. The CDR3 has 14 amino acids. V shed 1 base and J shed 0 bases, with 6 bases lying between them. The sample holds one count of this clone. The repertoire was sequenced with immunoSEQ multiplex PCR; TCRdb's copy has only in-frame clones and lacks some. The table includes about 120,000 clones, approximately 90% detected once. Sequencing used blood. The clonotype was recovered from a woman in her 70s in good health. The V gene is TRBV12-5, the J gene TRBJ2-5; weak D call: TRBD1 (6 bases). The CDR3 reads CASGLGGHQETQYF. In nucleotides, the CDR3 is TGTGCTAGTGGTTTGGGGGGGCACCAAGAGACCCAGTACTTC.